The table lists the clone carrying this T cell receptor (beta chain) with many counts. As yet, its antigen is unknown. J was trimmed by 1 base and V by 5 bases; bases with no gene match: 5. Germline V CDR1 and CDR2: LNHDA, SQIVND (reference sequence). The CDR3 runs to 15 residues. The sample belongs to a study of T cells in Graves' hyperthyroidism and ophthalmopathy. Study-level results: For ophthalmopathy, model prediction preceded onset by a median around six months. A 13 V-J model separated ophthalmopathy from stable hyperthyroidism.

Lactation, pregnancy, other autoimmune disease or uncontrolled infection excluded patients. TCR beta CDR3 sequences were amplified from RNA transcripts. First-round RT-PCR with HTBI primers amplified the TCR CDR3 region. TCRdb used MiXCR to reprocess the multiplex PCR reads, holding one entry per CDR3 protein. Among almost 350,000 distinct CDR3 sequences listed, 15% to 20% were seen once. This sequence joins TRBV19 and TRBJ1-5; the match to TRBD1 covers 7 bases. This sequence was found in a woman in her thirties or forties with Graves' ophthalmopathy. Sequencing used blood. As DNA, the CDR3 is TGTGCCAGTAGTCACGGACAGGCGAGCAATCAGCCCCAGCATTTT. The encoded protein is CASSHGQASNQPQHF.